The rows below give T cell receptor beta chains drawn from one sample of a study of monozygotic twins with inflammatory bowel disease. No DNA is given; TCRdb re-called the 5' RACE reads and lists each CDR3 protein once. This table lists fewer than 450,000 distinct CDR3 sequences. Sample: blood. These receptors were collected from a human donor with ulcerative colitis or Crohn's disease, or a healthy co-twin of an affected twin (not recorded which). The CDR3 runs from the conserved cysteine through the conserved F or W.

j_call,v_call,cdr3_aa
TRBJ2-7,TRBV3-1,CASSQVTGPRGAYEQYF
TRBJ2-2,TRBV4-3,CASSAGGTVDGELFF
TRBJ2-3,TRBV14,CASSPPGGSTDTQYF
TRBJ2-5,TRBV5-1,CASSFGMDQETQYF
TRBJ2-7,TRBV25-1,CASSGSPLLAGGSTLAYEQYF
TRBJ1-1,TRBV11-2,CASSLGGTGYTEAFF
TRBJ1-6,TRBV20-1,CSVRTGGLNSPLHF
TRBJ2-5,TRBV29-1,CSVEKGEETQYF
TRBJ1-5,TRBV29-1,CSVGGVSNQPQHF
TRBJ2-1,TRBV7-2,CASSTRSGGVIGEQFF
TRBJ2-5,TRBV5-1,CASSLGTKETQYF
TRBJ2-7,TRBV7-2,CASSLDIRLNEQYF